This passage covers 26 T cell receptor beta chains from one sample sequenced in a study of blood T cell repertoires in COVID-19. Produced via immunoSEQ multiplex PCR; TCRdb's table is partial and in-frame only. This table has approximately 240,000 clones, roughly 84% appearing once. Specimen: peripheral blood. All receptors come from a woman of 80 years or more with active or convalescent COVID-19.

The V and J genes are TRBV6-5 and TRBJ2-6; D call uncertain. Trimming cost V 6 bases and J 0 bases, with 6 bases left between them. The CDR3 is 14 amino acids. Germline CDR1 is MNHEY and CDR2 is SVGAGI. Here the CDR3 reads CASSTSSGANVLTF. The CDR3 DNA follows: TGTGCCAGCAGCACTTCCTCTGGGGCCAACGTCCTGACTTTC.

The V and J genes are TRBV5-4 and TRBJ2-3, with a tentative D call TRBD2 (7 bases). Germline assignment: CDR1 SGHNT and CDR2 YYREEE (reference sequence). The CDR3 has 16 amino acids. V lost 4 bases and J 1 base, leaving 16 bases between the germline ends. The CDR3 loop reads CASSTWIGGRTDTQYF. The CDR3 DNA follows: TGTGCCAGCAGCACTTGGATCGGGGGGCGCACAGATACGCAGTATTTT.

This clone appeared a single time. The rearrangement uses TRBV19 and TRBJ2-2; 8 bases are a match to TRBD1. The CDR3 sequence is 16 residues long. The junction had 16 bases not matched to a gene; V was cut back by 10 bases and J by 6 bases. Germline CDR1 reads LNHDA; CDR2 reads SQIVND (reference sequence). CDR3 in DNA: TGTGCCACAACCCTGGGGACAGGAAGGGTCTCCGGGGAGCTGTTTTTT. This sequence encodes CATTLGTGRVSGELFF.

The CDR3 reads CASSIPQRAETQYF. DNA of the CDR3: TGTGCCAGTAGTATACCCCAGCGGGCTGAGACCCAGTACTTC. The chain recombines TRBV19 with TRBJ2-5, with D possibly TRBD2 on 6 matching bases. In germline, CDR1 is LNHDA, CDR2 SQIVND (reference sequence). This CDR3 contains 14 residues. The V and J ends lost 2 bases and 5 bases respectively, with 12 bases between them.

The chain joins TRBV18 to TRBJ2-6; unclear D gene. This CDR3 has 16 amino acids. V shed 2 bases and J shed 0 bases, with 8 bases lying between them. Germline V gives CDR1 KGHSH, CDR2 LQKENI. DNA for the CDR3: TGTGCCAGCTCACCAGGCAGGCCCTCTGGGGCCAACGTCCTGACTTTC. Residues: CASSPGRPSGANVLTF.

The chain links TRBV7-2 to TRBJ1-2; D perhaps matches TRBD1 (6 bases). The CDR3 is made up of 15 amino acids. Trimming stripped 4 bases from V and 7 bases from J, with 19 bases between. The germline CDR1 and CDR2 sequences are SGHTA and FQGNSA. Here the CDR3 DNA reads TGTGCCAGCAGCTCTCGACAGGTTCGAGGGGGTGGCTACACCTTC. It specifies CASSSRQVRGGGYTF. Together with reference TRBV7-2 and TRBJ1-2, the CDR3 gives the full variable domain: GAGVSQSPSNKVTEKGKDVELRCDPISGHTALYWYRQSLGQGLEFLIYFQGNSAPDKSGLPSDRFSAERTGGSVSTLTIQRTQQEDSAVYLCASSSRQVRGGGYTFGSGTRLTVV.

V usage is TRBV6-2 or TRBV6-3 and J usage is TRBJ2-7; 9 bases are shared with TRBD1. The germline gives CDR1 MNHEY, CDR2 SVGEGT. The trim removed 0 bases at V and 5 bases at J, leaving 5 bases unmatched. The CDR3 totals 15 residues. The CDR3 spells CASSYSGTGYHEQYF. The CDR3, as DNA: TGTGCCAGCAGTTACTCGGGGACAGGGTACCACGAGCAGTACTTC.

V gene TRBV18 combines with J gene TRBJ1-1, with 9 bases aligning to TRBD1. CDR3 length: 15 residues. CDR1 KGHSH and CDR2 LQKENI come from the germline V gene. Unmatched junction bases numbered 6, after V lost 6 bases and J lost 1 base. The CDR3 coding sequence is TGTGCCAGCTCCCGGACAGGGGCTACGAACACTGAAGCTTTCTTT. It encodes CASSRTGATNTEAFF.

The chain employs TRBV19 and TRBJ2-3, with D possibly matching TRBD1 (6 bases). The CDR3 length is 15 residues. V was shortened by 4 bases and J by 0 bases, with 11 bases between the two germline ends. CDR1 and CDR2 (germline): LNHDA, SQIVND (reference sequence). CDR3 bases: TGTGCCAGTAGTACAGGGGATCCTAGCACAGATACGCAGTATTTT. Its protein product is CASSTGDPSTDTQYF. Supplemented by reference TRBV19 and TRBJ2-3, the full variable domain reads DGGITQSPKYLFRKEGQNVTLSCEQNLNHDAMYWYRQDPGQGLRLIYYSQIVNDFQKGDIAEGYSVSREKKESFPLTVTSAQKNPTAFYLCASSTGDPSTDTQYFGPGTRLTVL.

The CDR3 sequence is CASSRTGLDEQYF. CDR3 nucleotides: TGTGCCAGCAGCCGGACAGGGCTGGACGAGCAGTACTTC. The chain is built from TRBV11-3 and TRBJ2-7; TRBD1 matches at 8 bases. This CDR3 region has 13 residues. V lost 5 bases and J lost 5; bases outside the gene matches: 5. The germline V gene encodes CDR1 SGHNT and CDR2 YENEEA. The full variable domain, its missing parts supplied by reference TRBV11-3 and TRBJ2-7, is EAGVVQSPRYKIIEKKQPVAFWCNPISGHNTLYWYLQNLGQGPELLIRYENEEAVDDSQLPKDRFSAERLKGVDSTLKIQPAELGDSAVYLCASSRTGLDEQYFGPGTRLTVT.

The chain employs TRBV11-3 and TRBJ2-1, with D uncertain. Germline-derived CDR1 and CDR2 are SGHNT and YENEEA. CDR3 length: 16 residues. Trimming left V 2 bases short and J 1 base short, with 12 bases between. CDR3 sequence: CASSLKHTVSYNEQFF. DNA for the CDR3: TGTGCCAGCAGCTTAAAGCATACAGTTTCCTACAATGAGCAGTTCTTC.

V is TRBV11-1 and J is TRBJ1-2, with a possible D match to TRBD1 (5 bases). Germline V gene data show CDR1 as SGHAT and CDR2 as FQDESV (reference sequence). The CDR3 contains 15 residues. Trimming shortened V by 1 base and J by 7 bases, and 16 bases separated the two germline ends. This CDR3 is CASSLDVWQGVGYTF. The CDR3 coding sequence is TGTGCCAGCAGCTTAGACGTGTGGCAGGGTGTTGGCTACACCTTC.

The rearrangement links TRBV6-2 or TRBV6-3 to TRBJ1-5, with D hard to call. The CDR3 has 12 residues. The germline V gene encodes CDR1 MNHEY and CDR2 SVGEGT. Between the trimmed V and J ends, which lost 2 bases and 9 bases, there was a span of 8 bases. CDR3 sequence reads: CASSYEVRPQHF. The CDR3 DNA follows: TGTGCCAGCAGTTACGAAGTGCGGCCCCAGCATTTT.

The chain carries TRBV28 and TRBJ1-2; TRBD1 matches at 10 bases. Germline CDR1 and CDR2: MDHEN and SYDVKM. The CDR3 sequence is 15 residues long. The junction had 8 bases not matched to a gene; V was cut back by 3 bases and J by 7 bases. The CDR3 reads CASSFLTGGAVGYTF. In DNA form, the CDR3 reads TGTGCCAGCAGTTTCCTGACAGGGGGCGCGGTTGGCTACACCTTC.

V gene TRBV12-3 or TRBV12-4 combines with J gene TRBJ1-5; D possibly corresponds to TRBD1 (5 bases). This CDR3 comprises 12 residues. V lost 6 bases and J 4 bases, leaving 7 bases between the germline ends. The CDR3 sequence is CASREGNQPQHF. The CDR3 bases are TGTGCCAGCAGGGAGGGGAATCAGCCCCAGCATTTT.

The chain has TRBV6-5 and TRBJ1-5, with 7 bases fitting TRBD1. CDR1 is MNHEY and CDR2 is SVGAGI in the germline V gene. CDR3 size: 14 residues. V lost 6 bases to trimming and J lost 3 bases; unmatched junction nucleotides: 5. In nucleotides, the CDR3 is TGTGCCAGCAGCCCCGGGACAGACAATCAGCCCCAGCATTTT. Translating it yields CASSPGTDNQPQHF.

The genes are TRBV10-3 and TRBJ1-1; D is perhaps TRBD1 (5 bases). The germline V gene has CDR1 ENHRY and CDR2 SYGVKD. The CDR3 is made up of 14 amino acids. Trimming cost V 4 bases and J 5 bases, with 14 bases left between them. In DNA, the CDR3 is TGTGCCATCAGTGGGGGGAGGGTAGCGACTGAAGCTTTCTTT. It specifies CAISGGRVATEAFF.

The genes are TRBV7-3 and TRBJ2-3, with TRBD1 as a possible D gene (5 bases). V shed 4 bases and J shed 4 bases, with 9 bases lying between them. Looked up from germline, CDR1 is SGHTA and CDR2 is FQGTGA. CDR3 length: 13 amino acids. In nucleotides, the CDR3 is TGTGCCAGCAGCTCCAGGGTATCAGATACGCAGTATTTT. It translates to CASSSRVSDTQYF.

The chain uses TRBV4-3 and TRBJ2-1; 12 nucleotides match TRBD2. CDR3 size: 18 residues. Per the germline V gene, CDR1 is LGHNA and CDR2 is YSLEER. J was trimmed by 7 bases and V by 0 bases; bases with no gene match: 10. The CDR3 DNA sequence: TGCGCCAGCAGCCAAGAGCTAGCGGGGGGGCGTAATCGAAATGAGCAGTTCTTC. It translates to CASSQELAGGRNRNEQFF.

The chain recombines TRBV7-3 with TRBJ2-2, with 9 nucleotides matching TRBD1. Trimming removed 5 bases from V and 6 bases from J; junction bases left unmatched: 10. Germline V gene sequence: CDR1 SGHTA, CDR2 FQGTGA. The CDR3 sequence is 16 residues long. CDR3 coding DNA: TGTGCCAGCAGCCCCGGTGGGGACAGGGCGCCCGGGGAGCTGTTTTTT. Translation gives CASSPGGDRAPGELFF.

The chain has TRBV30 and TRBJ2-1; D might be TRBD2 (6 bases). There are 16 residues in the CDR3. The V and J ends lost 5 bases and 7 bases respectively, with 24 bases between them. Germline-derived CDR1 and CDR2 are GTSNPN and SVGIG (reference sequence). The CDR3 nucleotides read TGTGCCTGGGCAAGGGTCCTAGGTGGGGGAGGAAATGAGCAGTTCTTC. It codes for CAWARVLGGGGNEQFF.

This chain uses TRBV9 with TRBJ1-2; D unresolved. The CDR3 spans 13 residues. V lost 4 bases to trimming and J lost 7 bases, with 14 bases between them. The germline V gene encodes CDR1 SGDLS and CDR2 YYNGEE. CDR3 amino acids: CASSLSVLSGYTF. In DNA, the CDR3 is TGTGCCAGCAGCTTATCAGTGCTTTCTGGCTACACCTTC.

J is TRBJ2-1 and V is TRBV7-2, with 12 bases matching TRBD2. Germline-derived CDR1 and CDR2 are SGHTA and FQGNSA. V lost 8 bases and J lost 2; bases outside the gene matches: 4. The CDR3 is made up of 15 amino acids. In nucleotides, the CDR3 is TGTGCCAGCTCCCGACTAGCGGGGGCCTACAATGAGCAGTTCTTC. As protein: CASSRLAGAYNEQFF.

This clone was recorded only once. The gene calls are TRBV19 and TRBJ2-1; tentative D call: TRBD1 (6 bases). Germline CDR1 is LNHDA and CDR2 is SQIVND (reference sequence). Trimming pared 4 bases from V and 0 bases from J, leaving 13 bases between. This CDR3 comprises 16 residues. The CDR3 here is CASSTLTGSSYNEQFF. DNA for the CDR3: TGTGCCAGTAGTACCTTGACAGGAAGCTCCTACAATGAGCAGTTCTTC.

The chain recombines TRBV2 with TRBJ2-2; perhaps TRBD2 as D (6 bases). Per germline, CDR1 SNHLY and CDR2 FYNNEI. Trimming took 7 bases from V and 6 from J, leaving 15 bases between them. The CDR3 length is 14 residues. CDR3 bases: TGTGCCAGCACTCCTGTGGGGGGATCCGGGGAGCTGTTTTTT. Amino acid sequence: CASTPVGGSGELFF. The whole variable domain, filled in from reference TRBV2 and TRBJ2-2, reads EPEVTQTPSHQVTQMGQEVILRCVPISNHLYFYWYRQILGQKVEFLVSFYNNEISEKSEIFDDQFSVERPDGSNFTLKIRSTKLEDSAMYFCASTPVGGSGELFFGEGSRLTVL.

The J gene is TRBJ1-2, the V gene TRBV18; 8 bases fit TRBD1. CDR3 size: 16 residues. The germline gives CDR1 KGHSH, CDR2 LQKENI. With 6 bases clipped from V and 0 bases from J, the junction kept 9 bases outside the gene matches. In DNA, the CDR3 is TGTGCCAGCTCCACCAAAGGGACAGGAGCTAACTATGGCTACACCTTC. It yields the protein CASSTKGTGANYGYTF. Full variable domain (remainder filled in from reference TRBV18 and TRBJ1-2): NAGVMQNPRHLVRRRGQEARLRCSPMKGHSHVYWYRQLPEEGLKFMVYLQKENIIDESGMPKERFSAEFPKEGPSILRIQQVVRGDSAAYFCASSTKGTGANYGYTFGSGTRLTVV.